This T cell receptor beta chain was sequenced during a study of CD8+ T cells in alopecia areata. CDR3 length: 15 residues. The V gene end was trimmed by 4 bases and the J gene end by 0 bases; junction bases not matched to a gene: 5. The germline V gene has CDR1 SGDLS and CDR2 YYNGEE. Sequencing templates came from extracted RNA that was reverse transcribed into cDNA. Generated by immunoSEQ multiplex PCR, the TCRdb table keeps only in-frame clones and is missing some. The sample comprises around 140,000 clones, approximately 50% of which are singletons, and 0.95% to 1% rests with the top ten. This clone was counted between two and nine times. Other nucleotide sequences from this sample produce the same CDR3.

The receptor was derived from a human donor with alopecia areata. Sequenced here: CD4+ T cells sorted from blood, sampled at week 0. The rearrangement links TRBV9 to TRBJ2-7, with 9 bases that match TRBD1. The CDR3 DNA reads as TGTGCCAGCAGCATCGGACAGGGGCCCTCCTACGAGCAGTACTTC. This encodes CASSIGQGPSYEQYF.